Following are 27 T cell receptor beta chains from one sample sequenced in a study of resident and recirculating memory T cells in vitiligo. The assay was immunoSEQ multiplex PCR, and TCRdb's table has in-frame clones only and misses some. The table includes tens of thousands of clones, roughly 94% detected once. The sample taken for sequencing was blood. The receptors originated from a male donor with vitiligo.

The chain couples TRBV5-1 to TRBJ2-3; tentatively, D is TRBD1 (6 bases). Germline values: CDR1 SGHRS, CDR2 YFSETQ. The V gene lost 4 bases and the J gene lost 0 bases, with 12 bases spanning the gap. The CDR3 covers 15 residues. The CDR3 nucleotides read TGCGCCAGCAGCCTGCTAGGGGGTAGCACAGATACGCAGTATTTT. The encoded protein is CASSLLGGSTDTQYF.

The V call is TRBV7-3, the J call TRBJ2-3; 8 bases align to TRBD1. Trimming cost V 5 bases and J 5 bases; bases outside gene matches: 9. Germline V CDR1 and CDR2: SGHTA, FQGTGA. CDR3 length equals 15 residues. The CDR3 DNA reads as TGTGCCAGCAGCCCCGGGACAGGTGGTATAGATACGCAGTATTTT. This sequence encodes CASSPGTGGIDTQYF.

The CDR3 reads CASSMRVGGEQYF. In nucleotides, the CDR3 is TGTGCCAGTAGTATGAGGGTAGGTGGTGAGCAGTACTTC. The chain carries TRBV19 and TRBJ2-7; tentatively, D is TRBD2 (5 bases). The V end was cut by 3 bases, the J end by 7 bases, with 13 bases between. Germline V gives CDR1 LNHDA, CDR2 SQIVND (reference sequence). This CDR3 region has 13 residues.

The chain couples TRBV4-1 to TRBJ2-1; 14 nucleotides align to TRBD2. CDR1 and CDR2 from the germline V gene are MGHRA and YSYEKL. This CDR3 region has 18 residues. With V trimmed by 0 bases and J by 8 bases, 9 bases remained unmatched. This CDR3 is CASSQDPLTSGRGDEQFF. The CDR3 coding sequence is TGCGCCAGCAGCCAAGATCCCCTGACTAGCGGGAGGGGCGATGAGCAGTTCTTC.

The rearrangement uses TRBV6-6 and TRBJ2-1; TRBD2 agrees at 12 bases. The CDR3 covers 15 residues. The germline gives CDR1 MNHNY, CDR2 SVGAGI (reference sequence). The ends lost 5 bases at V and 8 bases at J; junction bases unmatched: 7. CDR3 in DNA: TGTGCCAGCAGTCCTCTAGCGGGAGGGCCCGATGAGCAGTTCTTC. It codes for CASSPLAGGPDEQFF.

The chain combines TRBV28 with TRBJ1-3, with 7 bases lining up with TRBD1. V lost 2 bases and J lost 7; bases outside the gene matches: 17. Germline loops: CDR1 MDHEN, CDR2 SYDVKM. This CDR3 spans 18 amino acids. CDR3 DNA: TGTGCCAGCAGTTTAAAGGGGGCGATATACTTTGGTCGGAACACCATATATTTT. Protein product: CASSLKGAIYFGRNTIYF.

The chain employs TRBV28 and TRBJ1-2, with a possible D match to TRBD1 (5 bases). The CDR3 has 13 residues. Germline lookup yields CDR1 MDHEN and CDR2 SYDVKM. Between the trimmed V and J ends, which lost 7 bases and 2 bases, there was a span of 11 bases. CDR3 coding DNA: TGTGCCAGCAACTTGGGGGGGAACTATGGCTACACCTTC. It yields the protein CASNLGGNYGYTF.

The CDR3 reads CASSQGTSVVYEQYF. CDR3 in DNA: TGTGCCAGCTCCCAAGGGACTAGCGTCGTCTACGAGCAGTACTTC. The chain joins TRBV18 to TRBJ2-7; 10 bases are shared with TRBD2. From germline, CDR1 is KGHSH and CDR2 LQKENI. Trimming at V came to 6 bases and at J to 3 bases, leaving 8 bases not matched to a gene. The CDR3 is 15 residues long.

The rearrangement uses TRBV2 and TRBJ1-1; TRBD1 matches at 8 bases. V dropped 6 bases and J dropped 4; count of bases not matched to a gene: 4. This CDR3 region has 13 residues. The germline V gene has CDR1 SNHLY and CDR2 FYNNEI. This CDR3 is CASRRTGGTEAFF. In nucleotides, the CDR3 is TGTGCCAGCAGACGAACAGGGGGCACTGAAGCTTTCTTT.

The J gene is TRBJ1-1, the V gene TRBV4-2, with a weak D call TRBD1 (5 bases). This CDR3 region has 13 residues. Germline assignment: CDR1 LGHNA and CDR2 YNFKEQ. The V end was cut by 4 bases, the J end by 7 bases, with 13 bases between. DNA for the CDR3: TGTGCCAGCAGCCCTCAAGGACAAAATGAAGCTTTCTTT. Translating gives CASSPQGQNEAFF.

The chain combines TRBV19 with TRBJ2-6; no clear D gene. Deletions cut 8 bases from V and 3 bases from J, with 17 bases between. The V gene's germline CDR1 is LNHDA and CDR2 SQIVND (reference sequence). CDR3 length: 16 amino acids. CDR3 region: CASGEVKALGANVLTF. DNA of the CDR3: TGTGCCAGTGGAGAGGTCAAGGCTCTTGGGGCCAACGTCCTGACTTTC.

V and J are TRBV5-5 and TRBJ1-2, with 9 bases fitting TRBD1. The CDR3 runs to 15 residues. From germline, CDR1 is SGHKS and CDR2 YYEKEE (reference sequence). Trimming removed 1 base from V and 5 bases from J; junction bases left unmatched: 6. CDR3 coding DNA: TGTGCCAGCAGCTTGATACAGGGGGCAGGTTATGGCTACACCTTC. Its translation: CASSLIQGAGYGYTF.

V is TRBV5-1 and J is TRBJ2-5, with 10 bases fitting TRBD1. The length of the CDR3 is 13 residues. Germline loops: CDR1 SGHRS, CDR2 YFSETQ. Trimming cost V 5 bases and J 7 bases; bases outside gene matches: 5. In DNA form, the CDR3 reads TGCGCCAGCAGTCTTGGACAGGGGGGGACCCAGTACTTC. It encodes CASSLGQGGTQYF.

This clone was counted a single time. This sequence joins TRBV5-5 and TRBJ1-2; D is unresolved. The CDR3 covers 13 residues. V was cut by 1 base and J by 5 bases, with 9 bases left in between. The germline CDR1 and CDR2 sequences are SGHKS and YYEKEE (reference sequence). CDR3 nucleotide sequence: TGTGCCAGCAGCTTGTACACCGATTATGGCTACACCTTC. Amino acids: CASSLYTDYGYTF.

In nucleotides, the CDR3 is TGTGCCAGCAGGCCGGGACTAGCGGACTCTGGGGCCAACGTCCTGACTTTC. This sequence encodes CASRPGLADSGANVLTF. The genes are TRBV7-9 and TRBJ2-6; 11 positions match TRBD2. Germline V gives CDR1 SEHNR, CDR2 FQNEAQ (reference sequence). J lost 0 bases, V lost 6 bases, and 4 bases had no gene match. There are 17 residues in the CDR3.

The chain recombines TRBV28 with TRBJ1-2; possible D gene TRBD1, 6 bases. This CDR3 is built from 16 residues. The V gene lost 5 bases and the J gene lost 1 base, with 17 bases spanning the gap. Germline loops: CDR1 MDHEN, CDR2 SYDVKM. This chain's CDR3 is CASSEDRPSLNYGYTF. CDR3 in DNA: TGTGCCAGCAGTGAGGACAGACCCTCCCTTAACTATGGCTACACCTTC.

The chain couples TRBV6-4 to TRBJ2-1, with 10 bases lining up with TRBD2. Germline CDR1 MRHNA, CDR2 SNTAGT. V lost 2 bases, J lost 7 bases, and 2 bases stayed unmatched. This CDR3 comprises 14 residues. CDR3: CASSDLAGVNEQFF. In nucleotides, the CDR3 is TGTGCCAGCAGTGACCTAGCGGGAGTAAATGAGCAGTTCTTC.

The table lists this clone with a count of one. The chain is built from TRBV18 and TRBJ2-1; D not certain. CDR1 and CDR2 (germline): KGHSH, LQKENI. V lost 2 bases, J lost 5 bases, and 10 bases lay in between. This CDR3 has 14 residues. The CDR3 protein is CASSPSTPDNEQFF. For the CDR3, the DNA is TGTGCCAGCTCACCATCCACCCCGGACAATGAGCAGTTCTTC.

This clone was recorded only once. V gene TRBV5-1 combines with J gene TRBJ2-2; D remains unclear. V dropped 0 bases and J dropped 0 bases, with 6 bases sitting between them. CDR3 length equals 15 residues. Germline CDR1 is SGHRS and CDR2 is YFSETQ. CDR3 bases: TGCGCCAGCAGCTTGGGACACACGAACACCGGGGAGCTGTTTTTT. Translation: CASSLGHTNTGELFF. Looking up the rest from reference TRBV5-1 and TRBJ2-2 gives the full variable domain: KAGVTQTPRYLIKTRGQQVTLSCSPISGHRSVSWYQQTPGQGLQFLFEYFSETQRNKGNFPGRFSGRQFSNSRSEMNVSTLELGDSALYLCASSLGHTNTGELFFGEGSRLTVL.

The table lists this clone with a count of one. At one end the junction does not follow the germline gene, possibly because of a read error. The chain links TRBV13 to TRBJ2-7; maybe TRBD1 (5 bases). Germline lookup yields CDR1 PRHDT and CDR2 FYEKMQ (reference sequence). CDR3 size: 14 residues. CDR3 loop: CASSLAGFSYEQYF. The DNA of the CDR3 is TGTGCCAGCAGTTTAGCAGGGTTCTCCTACGAGCAGTACTTC.

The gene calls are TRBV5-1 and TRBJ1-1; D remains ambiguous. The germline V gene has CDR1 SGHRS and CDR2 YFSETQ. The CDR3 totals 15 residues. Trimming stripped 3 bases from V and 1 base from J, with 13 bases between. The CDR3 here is CASSSYSTANTEAFF. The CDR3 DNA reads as TGCGCCAGCAGCTCGTACTCAACCGCGAACACTGAAGCTTTCTTT.

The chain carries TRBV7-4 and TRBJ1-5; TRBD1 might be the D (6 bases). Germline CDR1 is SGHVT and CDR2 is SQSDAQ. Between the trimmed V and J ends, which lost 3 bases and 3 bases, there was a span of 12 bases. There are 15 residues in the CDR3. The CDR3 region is CASSFNRDANQPQHF. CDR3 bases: TGTGCCAGCAGCTTCAACAGGGACGCCAATCAGCCCCAGCATTTT.

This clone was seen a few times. The DNA for the CDR3 is TGTGCCAGCAGTTCAGGTACCGGGACTAGCGGGAAAGAGACCCAGTACTTC. This codes for CASSSGTGTSGKETQYF. The rearrangement links TRBV27 to TRBJ2-5; 13 bases are shared with TRBD2. Germline CDR1 is MNHEY and CDR2 is SMNVEV (reference sequence). The junction had 8 bases not matched to a gene; V was cut back by 4 bases and J by 3 bases. This CDR3 has 17 residues.

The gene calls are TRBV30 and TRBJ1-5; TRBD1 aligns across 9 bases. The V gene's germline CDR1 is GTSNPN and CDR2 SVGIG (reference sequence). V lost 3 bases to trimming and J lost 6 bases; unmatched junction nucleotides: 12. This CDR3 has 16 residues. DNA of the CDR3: TGTGCCTGGAGCCTTACAGGGGGCGCTTCGGGTCAGCCCCAGCATTTT. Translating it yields CAWSLTGGASGQPQHF. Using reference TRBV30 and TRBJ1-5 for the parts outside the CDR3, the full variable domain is SQTIHQWPATLVQPVGSPLSLECTVEGTSNPNLYWYRQAAGRGLQLLFYSVGIGQISSEVPQNLSASRPQDRQFILSSKKLLLSDSGFYLCAWSLTGGASGQPQHFGDGTRLSIL.

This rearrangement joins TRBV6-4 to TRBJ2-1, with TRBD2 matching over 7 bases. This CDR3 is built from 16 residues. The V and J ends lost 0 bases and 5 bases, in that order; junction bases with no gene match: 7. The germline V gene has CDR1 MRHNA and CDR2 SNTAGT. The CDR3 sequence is CASSDSPGGGNNEQFF. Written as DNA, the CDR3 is TGTGCCAGCAGTGACTCCCCCGGGGGAGGGAACAATGAGCAGTTCTTC.

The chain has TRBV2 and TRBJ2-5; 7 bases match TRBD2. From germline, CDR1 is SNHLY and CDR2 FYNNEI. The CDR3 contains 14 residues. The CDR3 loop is CVSSGSAGKETQYF. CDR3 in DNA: TGTGTCTCATCCGGGTCAGCGGGAAAAGAGACCCAGTACTTC.

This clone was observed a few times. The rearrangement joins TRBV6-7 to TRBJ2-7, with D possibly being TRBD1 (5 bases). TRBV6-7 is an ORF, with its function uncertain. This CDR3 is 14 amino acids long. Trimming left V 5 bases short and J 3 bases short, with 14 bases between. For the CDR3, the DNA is TGTGCCAGCAGTACTCCCCAAGGGGTCTACGAGCAGTACTTC. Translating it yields CASSTPQGVYEQYF.